Presented here are 10 T cell receptor beta chains from one specimen sequenced in a study of Ad26.COV2.S vaccination and SARS-CoV-2 variants. Treatment described: about 20 received Ad26.COV2.S at low or high dose, single or two shots; roughly 5 received placebo; per-sample allocation not given. Samples came from day 63 after the first vaccine or placebo injection. Sequencing was performed with immunoSEQ multiplex PCR; in TCRdb, only in-frame clones are kept and a portion is missing. Of 380,000 or so clones listed, 88% were seen once; the top ten hold around 6.4%. Here the sequenced sample was peripheral blood, taken in a trial of Ad26.COV2.S vaccine versus placebo. All receptors derive from a person between 18 and 60 years old who received the Ad26.COV2.S COVID-19 vaccine or a placebo.

The V gene is TRBV5-6, the J gene TRBJ1-1; 7 nucleotides align to TRBD1. The V gene end was trimmed by 7 bases and the J gene end by 1 base; junction bases not matched to a gene: 7. The CDR3 is 14 residues long. Looked up from germline, CDR1 is SGHDT and CDR2 is YYEEEE. In DNA, the CDR3 is TGTGCCAGCTCACCCCCAGGGGGGAACACTGAAGCTTTCTTT. Its translation is CASSPPGGNTEAFF.

The CDR3 DNA follows: TGTGCCAGCAGTGAATTCTCTTCGGGGAATGAAAAACTGTTTTTT. It yields the protein CASSEFSSGNEKLFF. V usage is TRBV6-1 and J usage is TRBJ1-4; D remains unclear. This CDR3 has 15 residues. Germline V gene lookup returns CDR1 MNHNS and CDR2 SASEGT. Trimming took off 2 bases at V and 5 bases at J, with 12 bases between the two ends.

The chain carries TRBV18 and TRBJ2-7; 8 bases map to TRBD1. Germline V gene data show CDR1 as KGHSH and CDR2 as LQKENI. The ends lost 6 bases at V and 3 bases at J; junction bases unmatched: 10. This CDR3 comprises 15 residues. The CDR3 protein is CASSPGTGTLYEQYF. CDR3 nucleotide sequence: TGTGCCAGCTCTCCCGGGACAGGTACACTCTACGAGCAGTACTTC.

This sequence joins TRBV19 and TRBJ2-7; D remains ambiguous. The V gene's germline CDR1 is LNHDA and CDR2 SQIVND (reference sequence). The CDR3 totals 14 residues. Trimming removed 6 bases at V and 0 bases at J, with 12 bases between. Here the CDR3 reads CASSTDLSSYEQYF. The CDR3 region has the DNA TGTGCCAGTAGCACTGACCTGAGCTCCTACGAGCAGTACTTC. Supplemented by reference TRBV19 and TRBJ2-7, the full variable domain reads DGGITQSPKYLFRKEGQNVTLSCEQNLNHDAMYWYRQDPGQGLRLIYYSQIVNDFQKGDIAEGYSVSREKKESFPLTVTSAQKNPTAFYLCASSTDLSSYEQYFGPGTRLTVT.

This sequence joins TRBV7-8 and TRBJ2-5, with D possibly matching TRBD2 (7 bases). The CDR3 spans 15 residues. V was trimmed by 4 bases and J by 4 bases, leaving 16 bases between them. Germline values: CDR1 SGHVS, CDR2 FQNEAQ. CDR3 in amino acids: CASSSGGGAAETQYF. CDR3 in DNA: TGTGCCAGCAGCTCGGGTGGGGGGGCGGCAGAGACCCAGTACTTC.

The rearrangement joins TRBV7-9 to TRBJ1-2; maybe TRBD1 (5 bases). The V gene's germline CDR1 is SEHNR and CDR2 FQNEAQ (reference sequence). V lost 5 bases and J lost 5, with 24 bases in between. The CDR3 length is 17 residues. The CDR3 sequence: CASSTTEASTGLYGYTF. As DNA, the CDR3 is TGTGCCAGCAGCACAACCGAGGCCTCAACAGGACTTTATGGCTACACCTTC.

This clone was detected only a few times. The V and J genes are TRBV7-3 and TRBJ2-7, with 9 bases fitting TRBD2. This CDR3 is built from 13 residues. Per the germline V gene, CDR1 is SGHTA and CDR2 is FQGTGA. J gave up 6 bases and V 6 bases, and 6 bases lay outside the gene matches. This chain's CDR3 is CASRPSGTIEQYF. In DNA form, the CDR3 reads TGTGCCAGCAGGCCTAGCGGGACAATCGAGCAGTACTTC.

The chain recombines TRBV24-1 with TRBJ2-5; 8 nucleotides agree with TRBD2. Looked up from germline, CDR1 is KGHDR and CDR2 is SFDVKD. CDR3 length: 13 amino acids. The ends lost 7 bases at V and 3 bases at J; junction bases unmatched: 3. CDR3 nucleotides: TGTGCCACCAGCTTAGCGGGGAAAGAGACCCAGTACTTC. It translates to CATSLAGKETQYF.

The gene calls are TRBV7-2 and TRBJ2-1; D call uncertain. Germline assignment: CDR1 SGHTA and CDR2 FQGNSA. V was pared by 5 bases and J by 6 bases, with 8 bases between. This CDR3 is 12 amino acids long. The CDR3 DNA sequence: TGTGCCAGCAGCCCCATCGTCAATGAGCAGTTCTTC. This codes for CASSPIVNEQFF.

This sequence joins TRBV28 and TRBJ2-1; 11 positions match TRBD2. This CDR3 region has 16 residues. Losses at the gene ends were 6 bases for V and 3 bases for J; bases not matched to a gene: 7. Per the germline V gene, CDR1 is MDHEN and CDR2 is SYDVKM. CDR3 in amino acids: CASSPLLAGVYNEQFF. The CDR3 DNA sequence: TGTGCCAGCAGCCCACTACTAGCGGGAGTCTACAATGAGCAGTTCTTC. The full variable domain, in which reference TRBV28 and TRBJ2-1 provide the parts outside the CDR3, is DVKVTQSSRYLVKRTGEKVFLECVQDMDHENMFWYRQDPGLGLRLIYFSYDVKMKEKGDIPEGYSVSREKKERFSLILESASTNQTSMYLCASSPLLAGVYNEQFFGPGTRLTVL.